Following are 5 T cell receptor beta chains from one sample sequenced in a study of shared T cell receptors in the human thymus. Sequencing used immunoSEQ multiplex PCR; TCRdb keeps in-frame clones, though not all of them. The sample has around 340,000 clones; around 95% are singletons. Sequenced input: thymocytes. These TCRs come from a human donor.

V gene TRBV4-3 combines with J gene TRBJ2-1, with a weak D call TRBD1 (5 bases). The CDR3 is 15 residues long. In germline, CDR1 is LGHNA, CDR2 YSLEER. V was cut by 0 bases and J by 12 bases, with 18 bases left in between. The CDR3 is CASSQDSPRARRQFF. The CDR3 coding sequence is TGCGCCAGCAGCCAAGATTCCCCCAGGGCCCGGAGGCAGTTCTTC.

The chain has TRBV4-2 and TRBJ2-5; a weak D match, TRBD2 (6 bases). From germline, CDR1 is LGHNA and CDR2 YNFKEQ. This CDR3 is built from 15 residues. Trimming removed 0 bases at V and 5 bases at J, with 13 bases between. The CDR3 DNA reads as TGTGCCAGCAGCCAAGAGCGGGGCCCCAAGGAGACCCAGTACTTC. It encodes CASSQERGPKETQYF.

This clone came up once. The rearrangement links TRBV10-2 to TRBJ2-1; 7 bases are a match to TRBD2. The CDR3 is 15 amino acids. The junction had 7 bases not matched to a gene; V was cut back by 2 bases and J by 6 bases. CDR1 WSHSY and CDR2 SAAADI come from the germline V gene. CDR3 sequence reads: CASSEVGGPSNEQFF. CDR3 nucleotides: TGCGCCAGCAGTGAGGTGGGAGGGCCTAGCAATGAGCAGTTCTTC.

The chain links TRBV5-4 to TRBJ2-1, with 9 bases lining up with TRBD1. The CDR3 length is 14 residues. Germline V gives CDR1 SGHNT, CDR2 YYREEE (reference sequence). Losses at the gene ends were 3 bases for V and 8 bases for J; bases not matched to a gene: 6. CDR3 DNA: TGTGCCAGCAGCTGGACGGGACAGGGCGATGAGCAGTTCTTC. It yields the protein CASSWTGQGDEQFF.

The gene calls are TRBV28 and TRBJ2-3; D not resolved. The V end lost 6 bases, the J end lost 1 base, and 20 bases lay between the germline ends. The CDR3 has 17 amino acids. Germline CDR1 MDHEN, CDR2 SYDVKM. Here the CDR3 reads CASSLGLGKTGTDTQYF. The CDR3 DNA reads TGTGCCAGCAGCTTAGGGCTAGGAAAAACGGGCACAGATACGCAGTATTTT.